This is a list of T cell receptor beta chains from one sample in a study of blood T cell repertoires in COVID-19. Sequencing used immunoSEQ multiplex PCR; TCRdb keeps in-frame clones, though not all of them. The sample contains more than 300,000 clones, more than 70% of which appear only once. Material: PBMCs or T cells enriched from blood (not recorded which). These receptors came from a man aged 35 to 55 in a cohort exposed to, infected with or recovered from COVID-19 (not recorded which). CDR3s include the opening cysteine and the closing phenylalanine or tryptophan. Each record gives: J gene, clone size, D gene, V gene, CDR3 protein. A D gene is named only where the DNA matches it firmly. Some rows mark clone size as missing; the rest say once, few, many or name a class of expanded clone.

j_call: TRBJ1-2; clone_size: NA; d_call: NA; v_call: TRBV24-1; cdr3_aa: CATSDLWQGHGYTF
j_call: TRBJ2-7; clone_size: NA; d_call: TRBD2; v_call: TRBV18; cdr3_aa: CASSVLRLAGGTYEQYF
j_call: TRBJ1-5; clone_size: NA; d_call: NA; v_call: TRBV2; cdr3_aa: CASSDFIVSHQPQHF
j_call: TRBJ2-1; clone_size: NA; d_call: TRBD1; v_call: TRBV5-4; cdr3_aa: CASSQPGQGYNEQFF
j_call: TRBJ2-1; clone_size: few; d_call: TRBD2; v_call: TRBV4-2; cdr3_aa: CASSQDLGTSGNEQFF
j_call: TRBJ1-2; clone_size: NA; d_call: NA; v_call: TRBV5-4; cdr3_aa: CASSGKSRTLTNYGYTF
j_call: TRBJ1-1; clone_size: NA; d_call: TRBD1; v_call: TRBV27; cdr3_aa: CASSPYRDRNTEAFF
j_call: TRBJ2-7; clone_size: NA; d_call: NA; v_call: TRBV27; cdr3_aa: CASSRDSVSYEQYF
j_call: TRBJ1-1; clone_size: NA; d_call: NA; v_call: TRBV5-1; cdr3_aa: CASSLFMTVNTEAFF
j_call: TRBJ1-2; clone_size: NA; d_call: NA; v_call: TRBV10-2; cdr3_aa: CASSDKHGYTF
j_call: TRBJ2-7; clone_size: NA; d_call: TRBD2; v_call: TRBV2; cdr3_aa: CASSERSSGSHEQYF
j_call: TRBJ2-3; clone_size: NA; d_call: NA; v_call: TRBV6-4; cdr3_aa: CASSPEFSSDTQYF
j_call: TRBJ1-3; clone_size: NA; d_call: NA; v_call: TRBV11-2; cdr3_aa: CASSAPGLRNTIYF
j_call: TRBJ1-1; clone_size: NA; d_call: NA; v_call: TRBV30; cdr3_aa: CAWTRGPEAFF
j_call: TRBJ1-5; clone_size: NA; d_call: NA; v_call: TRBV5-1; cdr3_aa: CASSLERGNQPQHF
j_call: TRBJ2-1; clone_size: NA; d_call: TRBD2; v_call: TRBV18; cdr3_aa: CASSPPSGRGNEQFF
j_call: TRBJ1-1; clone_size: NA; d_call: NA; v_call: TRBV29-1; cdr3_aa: CSVEVKPTGNTEAFF
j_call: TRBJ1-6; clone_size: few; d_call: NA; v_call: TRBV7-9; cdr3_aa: CASSQIQGLGYF